A single sample gave rise to the 4 T cell receptor beta chains below, sequenced in a study of cytomegalovirus exposure and HLA in healthy donors. The PCR used 60 Vbeta and 13 Jbeta primers. The repertoire was sequenced with immunoSEQ multiplex PCR; TCRdb's copy has only in-frame clones and lacks some. The sample has 100,000 or so clones, about 83% seen once. Sequences were obtained from PBMCs. These receptors were taken from a female donor in good health and CMV-seronegative.

The chain links TRBV7-3 to TRBJ2-3; a possible D gene is TRBD2 (6 bases). The ends were cut back, 3 bases at V and 0 bases at J, with 7 bases in the middle. The CDR3 totals 14 residues. Germline CDR1 and CDR2: SGHTA and FQGTGA. CDR3 DNA: TGTGCCAGCAGCTTTCGGGGGAGCACAGATACGCAGTATTTT. This translates into CASSFRGSTDTQYF.

The rearrangement uses TRBV6-6 and TRBJ1-5, with a possible D match to TRBD1 (6 bases). The CDR3 runs to 14 residues. CDR1 and CDR2 (germline): MNHNY, SVGAGI (reference sequence). V lost 5 bases and J 6 bases, leaving 14 bases between the germline ends. This chain's CDR3 is CASSQGRSSQPQHF. CDR3 nucleotide sequence: TGTGCCAGCAGTCAGGGGCGGTCGAGTCAGCCCCAGCATTTT.

For the CDR3, the DNA is TGTGCCATCAGGGGACAGGGGGCGGGCACAGATACGCAGTATTTT. It is translated as CAIRGQGAGTDTQYF. The chain is built from TRBV10-3 and TRBJ2-3; 12 bases are a match to TRBD1. V lost 6 bases, J lost 1 base, and 2 bases stayed unmatched. CDR3 length: 15 residues. Per the germline V gene, CDR1 is ENHRY and CDR2 is SYGVKD.

The V call is TRBV11-2, the J call TRBJ2-1, with 9 bases lining up with TRBD2. V was pared by 1 base and J by 7 bases, with 11 bases of the junction left unmatched. Germline V gives CDR1 SGHAT, CDR2 FQNNGV. The length of the CDR3 is 17 residues. The CDR3 nucleotides read TGTGCCAGCAGCTTAGTGGTCGGCGGGGGGGCCAGTAATGAGCAGTTCTTC. Translated, it gives CASSLVVGGGASNEQFF.